Below, one TCR beta chain is given with its context. The length of the CDR3 is 19 residues. Germline-derived CDR1 and CDR2 are MDHEN and SYDVKM. Trimming took 3 bases from V and 1 from J, leaving 21 bases between them. The table came from immunoSEQ multiplex PCR; TCRdb's copy has only in-frame clones and leaves some out. Found here are just over 2,000,000 clones, around 96% of them singletons; the top ten hold more than 0.95%. This specimen comes from a study of shared clonotypes between healthy human individuals. The naive CD8 fraction comprised CD45RO-negative cells positively selected for CCR7 and excluded terminally differentiated effector memory CD45RA+ cells.

J is TRBJ2-2 and V is TRBV28; D possibly corresponds to TRBD2 (5 bases). Specimen: naive CD8+ T cells sorted from blood. This TCR was sampled from a man between 18 and 35 years old in good health. Here the CDR3 DNA reads TGTGCCAGCAGTTTCCGCGTGGCGGGCCCTAATATGAACACCGGGGAGCTGTTTTTT. As protein: CASSFRVAGPNMNTGELFF. Using reference TRBV28 and TRBJ2-2 for the parts outside the CDR3, the full variable domain is DVKVTQSSRYLVKRTGEKVFLECVQDMDHENMFWYRQDPGLGLRLIYFSYDVKMKEKGDIPEGYSVSREKKERFSLILESASTNQTSMYLCASSFRVAGPNMNTGELFFGEGSRLTVL.